This T cell receptor beta chain was captured by sequencing in a study of monozygotic twins with inflammatory bowel disease. For every TCR library, around 3,700 ng of total RNA was used. Reprocessing the 5' RACE reads, TCRdb reports a single entry for every CDR3 protein and omits DNA. In total, the table holds around 47,000 distinct CDR3 sequences. After skipping T cell sorting, the authors isolated total RNA from whole blood. Germline assignment: CDR1 MGHRA and CDR2 YSYEKL. The CDR3 totals 14 residues. The sequence was collected from a human donor with ulcerative colitis or Crohn's disease, or a healthy co-twin of an affected twin (not recorded which). Material: blood. The genes are TRBV4-1 and TRBJ2-1. CDR3: CASSRGGSYNEQFF.